The 5 T cell receptor beta chains below come from one sample, sequenced in a study of response to subunit inactivated influenza vaccine. TCRdb reprocessed the RT-PCR reads with MiXCR, giving one entry per CDR3 protein. The sample comprises 400,000 to 550,000 distinct CDR3 sequences, less than 30% of which are singletons, and approximately 2% rests with the top ten. The sample here was CD4+ T cells sorted from PBMCs, taken less than 6 days after vaccination. Source of these receptors: a man between 50 and 59 years old who received an inactivated influenza vaccine.

The chain joins TRBV6-5 to TRBJ1-1; no clear D. V lost 2 bases to trimming and J lost 5 bases, with 15 bases between them. CDR3 length: 15 residues. CDR1 and CDR2 from the germline V gene are MNHEY and SVGAGI. The CDR3, as DNA: TGTGCCAGCAGTTACCATGAGTGGAGAGGGACTGAAGCTTTCTTT. It specifies CASSYHEWRGTEAFF.

The V and J genes are TRBV5-1 and TRBJ1-1; 7 positions agree with TRBD1. The germline V gene encodes CDR1 SGHRS and CDR2 YFSETQ. CDR3 length: 14 amino acids. The trim removed 7 bases at V and 4 bases at J, leaving 10 bases unmatched. Written as DNA, the CDR3 is TGCGCCAGCGCCCCGGGGAGGGGGCTCACTGAAGCTTTCTTT. This encodes CASAPGRGLTEAFF. Looking up the rest from reference TRBV5-1 and TRBJ1-1 gives the full variable domain: KAGVTQTPRYLIKTRGQQVTLSCSPISGHRSVSWYQQTPGQGLQFLFEYFSETQRNKGNFPGRFSGRQFSNSRSEMNVSTLELGDSALYLCASAPGRGLTEAFFGQGTRLTVV.

The chain couples TRBV7-2 to TRBJ2-1; 11 bases are shared with TRBD1. CDR3 length equals 14 residues. Germline CDR1 reads SGHTA; CDR2 reads FQGNSA. J was trimmed by 7 bases and V by 5 bases; bases with no gene match: 4. CDR3 sequence (DNA): TGTGCCAGCAGCACCGGACAGGGGGCAAATGAGCAGTTCTTC. As protein: CASSTGQGANEQFF.

This clonotype was seen more than once but under ten times. V gene TRBV5-1 combines with J gene TRBJ2-7; D may match TRBD1 or TRBD2 (5 bases each). CDR1 and CDR2 from the germline V gene are SGHRS and YFSETQ. The V end was cut by 0 bases, the J end by 9 bases, with 19 bases between. This CDR3 comprises 15 residues. The CDR3 region has the DNA TGCGCCAGCAGCTTGGCCTACGGGACCCTCTCCCGGCAGTACTTC. Its protein product is CASSLAYGTLSRQYF.

This sequence joins TRBV11-1 and TRBJ2-7, with D possibly being TRBD1 or TRBD2 (5 bases each). The CDR3 runs to 14 residues. V was trimmed by 3 bases and J by 6 bases, leaving 15 bases between them. Germline V CDR1 and CDR2: SGHAT, FQDESV (reference sequence). As DNA, the CDR3 is TGTGCCAGCAGCTTGGGACCGGGTACGTCCGAGCAGTACTTC. This codes for CASSLGPGTSEQYF.